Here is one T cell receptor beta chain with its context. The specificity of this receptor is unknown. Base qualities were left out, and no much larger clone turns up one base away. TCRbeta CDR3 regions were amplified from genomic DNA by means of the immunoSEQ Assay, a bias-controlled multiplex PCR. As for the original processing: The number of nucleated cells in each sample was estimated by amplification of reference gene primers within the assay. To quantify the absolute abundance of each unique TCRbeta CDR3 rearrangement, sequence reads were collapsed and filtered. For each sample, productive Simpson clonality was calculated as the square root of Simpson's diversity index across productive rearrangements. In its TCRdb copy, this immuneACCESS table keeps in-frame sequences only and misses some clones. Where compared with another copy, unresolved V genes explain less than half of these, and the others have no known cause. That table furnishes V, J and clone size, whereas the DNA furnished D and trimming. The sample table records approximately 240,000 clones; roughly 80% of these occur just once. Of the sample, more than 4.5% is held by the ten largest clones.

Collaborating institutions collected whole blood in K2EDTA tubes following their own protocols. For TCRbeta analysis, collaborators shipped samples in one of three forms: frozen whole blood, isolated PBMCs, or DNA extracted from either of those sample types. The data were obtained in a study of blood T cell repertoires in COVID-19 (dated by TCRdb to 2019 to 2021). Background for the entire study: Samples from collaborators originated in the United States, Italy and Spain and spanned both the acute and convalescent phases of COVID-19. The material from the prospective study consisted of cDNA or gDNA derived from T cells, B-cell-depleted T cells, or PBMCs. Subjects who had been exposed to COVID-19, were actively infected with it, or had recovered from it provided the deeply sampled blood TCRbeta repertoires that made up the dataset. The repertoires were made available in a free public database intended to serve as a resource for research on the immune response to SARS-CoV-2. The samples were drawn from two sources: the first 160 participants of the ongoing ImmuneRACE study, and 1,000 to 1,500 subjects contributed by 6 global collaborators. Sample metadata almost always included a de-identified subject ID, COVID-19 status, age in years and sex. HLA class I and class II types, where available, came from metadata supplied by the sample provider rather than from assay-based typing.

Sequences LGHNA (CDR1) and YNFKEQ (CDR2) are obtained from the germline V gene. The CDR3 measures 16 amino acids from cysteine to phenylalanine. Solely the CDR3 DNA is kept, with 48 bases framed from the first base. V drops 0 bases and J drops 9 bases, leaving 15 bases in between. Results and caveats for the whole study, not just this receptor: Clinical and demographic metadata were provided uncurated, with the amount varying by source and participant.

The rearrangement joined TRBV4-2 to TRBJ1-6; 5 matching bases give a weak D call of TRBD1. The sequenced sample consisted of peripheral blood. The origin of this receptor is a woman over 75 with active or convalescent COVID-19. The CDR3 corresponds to CASSQEGQRVGSPLHF. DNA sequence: TGTGCCAGCAGCCAAGAAGGACAAAGGGTGGGTTCACCCCTCCACTTT.